The subject of this entry is one T cell receptor (beta chain). These data belong to a study of blood T cell repertoires in COVID-19. Overall study: COVID-19 samples, acute and convalescent, were from the United States, Italy and Spain. Sample material is recorded as cDNA or gDNA derived from T cells, B-cell-depleted T cells, or PBMCs.

TCRdb's table, derived via immunoSEQ multiplex PCR, lists solely in-frame clones and lacks some. The sample has 320,000 or so clones, less than 85% seen once. The CDR3 sequence is 15 residues long. Trimming shortened V by 5 bases and J by 1 base, and 14 bases separated the two germline ends. CDR1 MGHRA and CDR2 YSYEKL come from the germline V gene. Adults between roughly 18 and 89 years of age took part from about 24 US areas. Cohorts were determined from participant-reported clinical history. V and J are TRBV4-1 and TRBJ1-2; D might be TRBD1 (5 bases). This TCR was recovered from a woman between 25 and 40 years old who had been exposed to COVID-19. The sequenced sample was PBMCs or T cells enriched from blood (not recorded which). CDR3 region: CASSSILTDNYGYTF. As DNA, the CDR3 is TGCGCCAGCAGCTCAATACTGACAGATAACTATGGCTACACCTTC.